The rows below give T cell receptor beta chains drawn from one sample of a study of blood T cell repertoires in COVID-19. TCRdb's table, derived via immunoSEQ multiplex PCR, lists solely in-frame clones and lacks some. The profile shows about 76,000 clones, 87% of them singletons. The sequencing input was peripheral blood. The receptor source for this set is a man in his thirties or forties with acute or convalescent COVID-19. Each CDR3 is given with its conserved first and last residue. The D gene is left open where the match is weak. Clone size is not always given. Where it is, it says once, few, many or a class for expanded clones.

j_call v_call d_call clone_size cdr3_nt cdr3_aa
TRBJ2-1 TRBV3-1/TRBV3-2 - - TGTGCCAGCAGCACCATCCGGGAGCAGTTCTTC CASSTIREQFF
TRBJ2-5 TRBV4-2 - - TGTGCCAGCAGCCAAGGACTCCCCGGGGAGACCCAGTACTTC CASSQGLPGETQYF
TRBJ2-3 TRBV27 TRBD2 - TGTGCCAGCAGTCCCAGACTAGCGGGAACAGATACGCAGTATTTT CASSPRLAGTDTQYF
TRBJ1-2 TRBV29-1 - - TGCAGCGCTCCCGTTAGTAAGGGAGGGAACTATGGCTACACCTTC CSAPVSKGGNYGYTF
TRBJ1-1 TRBV7-2 - - TGTGCCAGCAGCCAGGGGAAAGGGGAAGCTTTCTTT CASSQGKGEAFF
TRBJ1-5 TRBV30 TRBD1 - TGTGCCTGGGTTGGACAGGGTGGACAGCCCCAGCATTTT CAWVGQGGQPQHF
TRBJ2-3 TRBV4-2 TRBD2 - TGTGCCAGCAGCCCTGGACTAGCGGGAGGGCCGGGCACAGATACGCAGTATTTT CASSPGLAGGPGTDTQYF
TRBJ1-4 TRBV28 - - TGTGCCAGCAGGTCAAGGGGATTTAATGAAAAACTGTTTTTT CASRSRGFNEKLFF
TRBJ1-6 TRBV9 - - TGTGCCAGCAGCGAAGAGGGCAATTCACCCCTCCACTTT CASSEEGNSPLHF
TRBJ1-1 TRBV12-3/TRBV12-4 - - TGTGCCAGCAGCGCCAGGTTTGAAGCTTTCTTT CASSARFEAFF
TRBJ2-3 TRBV5-5 TRBD2 - TGTGCCAGCAGCTCCACTAGCGGGAGCACGCAGTATTTT CASSSTSGSTQYF
TRBJ1-5 TRBV7-9 - - TGTGCCAGCAGCAATTACAGGGATCAGGGGCCCCAGCATTTT CASSNYRDQGPQHF
TRBJ2-2 TRBV29-1 TRBD1 - TGCAGCGTTGGACAGGGGAGCACCGGGGAGCTGTTTTTT CSVGQGSTGELFF
TRBJ1-5 TRBV12-3/TRBV12-4 - - TGTGCCAGCAGAAGCAGGGTAGGACAGCCCCAGCATTTT CASRSRVGQPQHF
TRBJ2-3 TRBV27 TRBD2 - TGTGCCAGCAGGCCGATCGGGAGGGCCCCTCTCACAGATACGCAGTATTTT CASRPIGRAPLTDTQYF
TRBJ2-7 TRBV28 TRBD2 - TGTGCCAGCAGTGGACTAGCGGGAGGCGAGCAGTACTTC CASSGLAGGEQYF
TRBJ2-1 TRBV28 TRBD2 - TGTGCCAGCAGTTCGGGGGGAGTAGGAACTTTTGATGAGCAGTTCTTC CASSSGGVGTFDEQFF
TRBJ2-3 TRBV4-1 TRBD2 - TGCGCCAGCAGCCAAGTCAGAGCGGGAGATGCAGATACGCAGTATTTT CASSQVRAGDADTQYF
TRBJ1-2 TRBV7-2 - - TGTGCCAGCAGCTTACAACTGACTAATGGCTACACCTTC CASSLQLTNGYTF
TRBJ2-1 TRBV30 - - TGTGCCTGCAGAGACACAAGCAATGAGCAGTTCTTC CACRDTSNEQFF
TRBJ2-2 TRBV28 TRBD1 - TGTGCCAGCAGTTTGGGGGACAGGGTGAACACCGGGGAGCTGTTTTTT CASSLGDRVNTGELFF
TRBJ2-6 TRBV6-1 TRBD1 once TGTGCCAGCAGTGAGACAGGGGGCTCTGGGGCCAACGTCCTGACTTTC CASSETGGSGANVLTF
TRBJ2-1 TRBV2 - - TGTGCCAGCAGTGAAGTGAGGAGAGGGCAGTTCTTC CASSEVRRGQFF